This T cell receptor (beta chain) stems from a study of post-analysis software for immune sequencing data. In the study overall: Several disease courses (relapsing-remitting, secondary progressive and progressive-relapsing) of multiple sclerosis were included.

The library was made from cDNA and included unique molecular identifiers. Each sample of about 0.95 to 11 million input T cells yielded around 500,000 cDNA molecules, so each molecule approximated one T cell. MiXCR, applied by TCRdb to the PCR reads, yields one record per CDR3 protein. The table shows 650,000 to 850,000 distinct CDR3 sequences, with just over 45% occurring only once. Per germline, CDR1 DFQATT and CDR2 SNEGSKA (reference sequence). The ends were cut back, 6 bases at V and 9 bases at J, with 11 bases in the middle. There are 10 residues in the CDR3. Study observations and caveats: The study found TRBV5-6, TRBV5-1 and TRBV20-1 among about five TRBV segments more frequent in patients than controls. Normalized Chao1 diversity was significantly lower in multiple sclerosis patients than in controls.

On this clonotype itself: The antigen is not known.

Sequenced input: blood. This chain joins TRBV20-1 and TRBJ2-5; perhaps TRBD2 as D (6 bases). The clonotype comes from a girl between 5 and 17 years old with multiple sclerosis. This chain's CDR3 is CSAGLSAQYF. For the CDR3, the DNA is TGCAGTGCCGGACTATCAGCCCAGTACTTC.